The 18 T cell receptor beta chains in this list originate from one sample, sequenced in a study of cytomegalovirus exposure and HLA in healthy donors. In the PCR, 60 Vbeta and 13 Jbeta primers were used. Using immunoSEQ multiplex PCR, the repertoire was profiled, and TCRdb retains in-frame clones only, with some absent. The table lists around 180,000 clones, approximately 75% of them singletons. Sequenced input: PBMCs. These receptors originate from a girl aged 10-17 years in good health and CMV-seronegative.

This sequence joins TRBV7-2 and TRBJ2-6, with 8 bases that match TRBD2. V shed 3 bases, J shed 2 bases, and the junction held 3 bases outside the gene matches. The CDR3 totals 16 residues. CDR1 and CDR2 from the germline V gene are SGHTA and FQGNSA. CDR3: CASSFGAGAGANVLTF. The CDR3, as DNA: TGTGCCAGCAGCTTCGGAGCGGGGGCTGGGGCCAACGTCCTGACTTTC.

The rearrangement joins TRBV5-6 to TRBJ1-2, with 7 positions matching TRBD1. CDR1 SGHDT and CDR2 YYEEEE come from the germline V gene. This CDR3 region has 13 residues. V lost 2 bases and J lost 4; bases outside the gene matches: 2. The CDR3 here is CASSFRDSYGYTF. The CDR3 DNA reads as TGTGCCAGCAGCTTCCGGGACAGCTATGGCTACACCTTC.

The gene calls are TRBV21-1 and TRBJ1-1; the listed D gene, TRBD1, was not tested against the DNA. TRBV21-1 is a documented pseudogene. The CDR3 consists of 16 residues. The CDR3 loop reads CASSLKLLLGASEAFF. The CDR3 DNA sequence: TGTGCCAGCAGCCTGAAGCTCCTCTTGGGGGCTTCTGAAGCTTTCTTT.

This clone was seen a handful of times. The chain couples TRBV6-1 to TRBJ1-6; D is perhaps TRBD1 (5 bases). The CDR3 is made up of 15 amino acids. Trimming left V 6 bases short and J 0 bases short, with 9 bases between. Germline CDR1 MNHNS, CDR2 SASEGT. As DNA, the CDR3 is TGTGCCAGCAGCGGACACGGCTCCTATAATTCACCCCTCCACTTT. It translates to CASSGHGSYNSPLHF.

The genes are TRBV5-4 and TRBJ2-3; 10 bases map to TRBD2. This CDR3 spans 16 amino acids. Losses at the gene ends were 4 bases for V and 1 base for J; bases not matched to a gene: 6. CDR1 is SGHNT and CDR2 is YYREEE in the germline V gene (reference sequence). CDR3: CASSGRGTSGTDTQYF. The CDR3 nucleotides read TGTGCCAGCAGCGGGCGCGGGACTAGCGGCACAGATACGCAGTATTTT.

This clone was picked up one time. V usage is TRBV9 and J usage is TRBJ2-7; 8 bases line up with TRBD2. J lost 6 bases, V lost 0 bases, and 2 bases had no gene match. CDR1 is SGDLS and CDR2 is YYNGEE in the germline V gene. The CDR3 sequence is 13 residues long. This chain's CDR3 is CASSVVGGGEQYF. Here the CDR3 DNA reads TGTGCCAGCAGCGTAGTCGGGGGGGGCGAGCAGTACTTC. Combining the CDR3 with reference TRBV9 and TRBJ2-7 gives the whole variable domain DSGVTQTPKHLITATGQRVTLRCSPRSGDLSVYWYQQSLDQGLQFLIQYYNGEERAKGNILERFSAQQFPDLHSELNLSSLELGDSALYFCASSVVGGGEQYFGPGTRLTVT.

The chain is built from TRBV6-1 and TRBJ1-2, with a tentative D call TRBD1 (5 bases). The ends were cut back, 7 bases at V and 7 bases at J, with 22 bases in the middle. From germline, CDR1 is MNHNS and CDR2 SASEGT. The CDR3 is made up of 15 amino acids. In DNA form, the CDR3 reads TGTGCCAGCACGATAGACGTGACAGCCGCCCCTGGCTACACCTTC. Its protein product is CASTIDVTAAPGYTF.

The genes are TRBV11-2 and TRBJ2-6; D is perhaps TRBD1 (5 bases). The CDR3 sequence is 16 residues long. Trimming removed 2 bases from V and 0 bases from J, with 8 bases in between. Germline V gives CDR1 SGHAT, CDR2 FQNNGV. CDR3 in DNA: TGTGCCAGCAGCTTACAGGGTTTCTCTGGGGCCAACGTCCTGACTTTC. This sequence encodes CASSLQGFSGANVLTF. The variable domain in full, with the rest retrieved from reference TRBV11-2 and TRBJ2-6, is EAGVAQSPRYKIIEKRQSVAFWCNPISGHATLYWYQQILGQGPKLLIQFQNNGVVDDSQLPKDRFSAERLKGVDSTLKIQPAKLEDSAVYLCASSLQGFSGANVLTFGAGSRLTVL.

This clone has just one count. The genes are TRBV19 and TRBJ1-2; 7 bases fit TRBD1. Trimming removed 2 bases from V and 7 bases from J; junction bases left unmatched: 7. The CDR3 contains 14 residues. Germline-derived CDR1 and CDR2 are LNHDA and SQIVND (reference sequence). DNA of the CDR3: TGTGCCAGTAGTATACCCGACAGGGTTGGTGGCTACACCTTC. Translation: CASSIPDRVGGYTF.

This chain joins TRBV27 and TRBJ1-1; D perhaps matches TRBD1 (6 bases). This CDR3 spans 19 amino acids. V was shortened by 7 bases and J by 4 bases, with 31 bases between the two germline ends. In germline, CDR1 is MNHEY, CDR2 SMNVEV (reference sequence). CDR3: CASTPYGEGRGGLATEAFF. The CDR3 DNA reads TGTGCCAGCACCCCATACGGGGAAGGCAGGGGTGGGTTGGCCACTGAAGCTTTCTTT.

This clone was counted only a few times. This rearrangement joins TRBV6-1 to TRBJ2-4, with 8 bases lining up with TRBD2. Germline V lookup: CDR1 MNHNS, CDR2 SASEGT. The J segment lost 11 bases and the V segment lost 6 bases, leaving 6 bases of the junction unmatched. The CDR3 extends over 12 amino acids. CDR3 bases: TGTGCCAGCAGCGTCACGGGAGGGGTTCAGTACTTC. Its translation: CASSVTGGVQYF.

This chain joins TRBV19 and TRBJ2-7; 9 bases are shared with TRBD2. V lost 6 bases, J lost 4 bases, and 7 bases stayed unmatched. The germline CDR1 and CDR2 sequences are LNHDA and SQIVND (reference sequence). The CDR3 spans 14 residues. CDR3 region: CASSAGGAAYEQYF. The CDR3 region has the DNA TGTGCCAGTAGCGCGGGGGGGGCTGCGTACGAGCAGTACTTC.

The chain carries TRBV19 and TRBJ2-2; TRBD1 might be the D (5 bases). This CDR3 region has 15 residues. V lost 4 bases to trimming and J lost 1 base, with 10 bases between them. CDR1 and CDR2 (germline): LNHDA, SQIVND (reference sequence). CDR3 sequence reads: CASSTIDRNTGELFF. The CDR3 DNA sequence: TGTGCCAGTAGTACCATCGACAGGAACACCGGGGAGCTGTTTTTT.

In its sample, this clone was seen once. The chain has TRBV5-6 and TRBJ1-2, with TRBD1 identical over 9 bases. The trim removed 6 bases at V and 7 bases at J, leaving 19 bases unmatched. The CDR3 loop spans 17 amino acids. The V gene's germline CDR1 is SGHDT and CDR2 YYEEEE. The CDR3 here is CASTRRRTGDFRVGYTF. DNA for the CDR3: TGTGCCAGCACCCGGAGGAGGACAGGGGATTTTCGTGTTGGCTACACCTTC. The complete variable domain, with remaining parts taken from reference TRBV5-6 and TRBJ1-2, reads DAGVTQSPTHLIKTRGQQVTLRCSPKSGHDTVSWYQQALGQGPQFIFQYYEEEERQRGNFPDRFSGHQFPNYSSELNVNALLLGDSALYLCASTRRRTGDFRVGYTFGSGTRLTVV.

This sequence joins TRBV10-3 and TRBJ1-2, with unresolved D. V gave up 5 bases and J gave up 0 bases, with 16 bases separating them. CDR3 size: 16 residues. CDR1 and CDR2 (germline): ENHRY, SYGVKD. The CDR3 DNA reads as TGTGCCATCAGTTACCAACAAAAACAACCTAACTATGGCTACACCTTC. Residues: CAISYQQKQPNYGYTF.

V gene TRBV7-9 combines with J gene TRBJ1-3; 8 nucleotides agree with TRBD1. The trim removed 7 bases at V and 8 bases at J, leaving 7 bases unmatched. Germline CDR1 and CDR2: SEHNR and FQNEAQ (reference sequence). The CDR3 totals 13 residues. Written as DNA, the CDR3 is TGTGCCAGCACCTTGCAGGGGGCTGACACCATATATTTT. Amino acid sequence: CASTLQGADTIYF.

The table lists this clone with a few counts. This chain links TRBV9 with TRBJ2-2; TRBD2 is a possible D gene (6 bases). This CDR3 comprises 14 residues. The V gene lost 0 bases and the J gene lost 6 bases, with 9 bases spanning the gap. Germline V gene data show CDR1 as SGDLS and CDR2 as YYNGEE. CDR3: CASSVVGGAGELFF. The CDR3 nucleotides read TGTGCCAGCAGCGTAGTTGGCGGGGCCGGGGAGCTGTTTTTT.

V gene TRBV5-1 combines with J gene TRBJ1-3; D not resolved. The germline V and J ends were trimmed by 6 bases and 0 bases, with 13 bases remaining between them. Germline V gene lookup returns CDR1 SGHRS and CDR2 YFSETQ. This CDR3 is built from 15 residues. CDR3 sequence reads: CASTTDKFSGNTIYF. In DNA, the CDR3 is TGCGCCAGCACCACCGACAAATTCTCTGGAAACACCATATATTTT.